This record covers a single T cell receptor beta chain. These data are taken from a study of blood T cell repertoires in COVID-19. About the research overall: Donors in the United States, Italy and Spain gave samples during acute or convalescent COVID-19. The analysed material was cDNA or gDNA that came from T cells, B-cell-depleted T cells, or PBMCs.

Per the original methods: Using reference gene primer amplification, nucleated cell counts were estimated. Sequenced by immunoSEQ multiplex PCR; TCRdb stores in-frame clones only, minus some. That table is the source of V, J and clone size, and D and trimming were worked out from the DNA. The top ten hold 6.5% to 8.5% of the sample, which has some 77,000 clones, around 88% seen once. The sample comprised peripheral blood. The receptor was isolated from a man younger than 40 with acute or convalescent COVID-19.

CDR3 region: CASSVYRAGTEAFF. The DNA for the CDR3 is TGTGCCAGCAGCGTTTACAGGGCCGGCACTGAAGCTTTCTTT. This chain links TRBV7-2 with TRBJ1-1; D might be TRBD1 (6 bases). This CDR3 has 14 residues. CDR1 and CDR2 from the germline V gene are SGHTA and FQGNSA. Trimming shortened V by 5 bases and J by 4 bases, and 14 bases separated the two germline ends.